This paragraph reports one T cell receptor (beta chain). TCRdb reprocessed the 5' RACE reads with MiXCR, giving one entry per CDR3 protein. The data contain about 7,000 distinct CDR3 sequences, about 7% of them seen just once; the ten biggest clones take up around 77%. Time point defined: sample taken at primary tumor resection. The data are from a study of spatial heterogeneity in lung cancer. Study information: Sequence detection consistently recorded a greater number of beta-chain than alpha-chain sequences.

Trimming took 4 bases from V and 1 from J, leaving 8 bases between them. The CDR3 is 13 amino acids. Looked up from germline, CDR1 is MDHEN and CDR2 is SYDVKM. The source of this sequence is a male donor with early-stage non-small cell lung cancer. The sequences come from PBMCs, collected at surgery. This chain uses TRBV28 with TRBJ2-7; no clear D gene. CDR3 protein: CASSSEDSYEQYF. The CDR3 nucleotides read TGTGCCAGCAGTTCTGAGGATTCCTACGAGCAGTACTTC.